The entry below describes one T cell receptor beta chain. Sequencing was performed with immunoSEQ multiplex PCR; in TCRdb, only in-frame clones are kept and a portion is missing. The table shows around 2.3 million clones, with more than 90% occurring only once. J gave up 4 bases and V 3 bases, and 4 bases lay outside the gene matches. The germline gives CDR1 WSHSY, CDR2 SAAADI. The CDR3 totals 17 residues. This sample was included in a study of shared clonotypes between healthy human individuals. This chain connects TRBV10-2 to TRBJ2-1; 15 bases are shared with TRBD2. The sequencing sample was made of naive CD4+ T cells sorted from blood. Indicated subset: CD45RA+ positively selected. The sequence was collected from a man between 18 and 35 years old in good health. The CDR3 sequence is CASSDPGLAGGYNEQFF. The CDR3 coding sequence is TGCGCCAGCAGTGATCCGGGACTAGCGGGGGGATACAATGAGCAGTTCTTC.